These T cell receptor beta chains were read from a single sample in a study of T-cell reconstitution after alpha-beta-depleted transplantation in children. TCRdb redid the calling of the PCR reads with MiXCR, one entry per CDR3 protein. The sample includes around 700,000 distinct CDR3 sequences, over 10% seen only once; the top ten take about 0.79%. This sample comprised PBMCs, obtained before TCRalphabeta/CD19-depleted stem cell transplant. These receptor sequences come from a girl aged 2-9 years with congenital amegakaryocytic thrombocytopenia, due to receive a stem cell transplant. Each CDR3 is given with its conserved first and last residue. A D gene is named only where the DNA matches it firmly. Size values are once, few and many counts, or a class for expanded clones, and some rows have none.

CDR3nt: TGCGCCAGCAGCGGTCAACAGACCCAGTACTTC
CDR3aa: CASSGQQTQYF
v_gene: TRBV5-1
abundance: many
d_gene: .
j_gene: TRBJ2-5

CDR3nt: TGTGCCATAAGGGCCGAACTGACGATGGATACGCAGTATTTT
CDR3aa: CAIRAELTMDTQYF
v_gene: TRBV12-3/TRBV12-4
abundance: .
d_gene: .
j_gene: TRBJ2-3

CDR3nt: TGCAGTGCTCCCCGACTAGCGGGAGTGTCTGAGCAGTTCTTC
CDR3aa: CSAPRLAGVSEQFF
v_gene: TRBV20-1
abundance: many
d_gene: TRBD2
j_gene: TRBJ2-1

CDR3nt: TGCGCCAGCAGCTTGGTGGATATTCTAGGGGCAAGCCCGCAGTTCTTC
CDR3aa: CASSLVDILGASPQFF
v_gene: TRBV5-1
abundance: .
d_gene: .
j_gene: TRBJ2-1

CDR3nt: TGTGCCACCAGTGATCCTACAGGGTTTCATGGCTACACCTTC
CDR3aa: CATSDPTGFHGYTF
v_gene: TRBV24-1
abundance: .
d_gene: .
j_gene: TRBJ1-2

CDR3nt: TGTGCCAGCTCACCACCGAGCGCCGGGGAGCTGTTTTTT
CDR3aa: CASSPPSAGELFF
v_gene: TRBV18
abundance: .
d_gene: .
j_gene: TRBJ2-2

CDR3nt: TGTGCCAGCAGCGTAGCTGGGAGCCCAGGGAAGGCTTTCTTT
CDR3aa: CASSVAGSPGKAFF
v_gene: TRBV9
abundance: many
d_gene: .
j_gene: TRBJ1-1

CDR3nt: TGTGCCAGCAGCTATACTAGCGGGAGGCCTTACGAGCAGTACTTC
CDR3aa: CASSYTSGRPYEQYF
v_gene: TRBV7-9
abundance: .
d_gene: TRBD2
j_gene: TRBJ2-7

CDR3nt: TGTGCCAGCAGCTTAGGGAAGGCGAACGAGCAGTACTTC
CDR3aa: CASSLGKANEQYF
v_gene: TRBV7-2
abundance: many
d_gene: .
j_gene: TRBJ2-7

CDR3nt: TGTGCCAGCAGCCCGGGTCCGGGGTTTCTCAAAAACATTCAGTACTTC
CDR3aa: CASSPGPGFLKNIQYF
v_gene: TRBV5-6
abundance: many
d_gene: .
j_gene: TRBJ2-4

CDR3nt: TGTGCCAGCAGTTATCTGGCGAGCTCCTACGAGCAGTACTTC
CDR3aa: CASSYLASSYEQYF
v_gene: TRBV12-3/TRBV12-4
abundance: many
d_gene: .
j_gene: TRBJ2-7

CDR3nt: TGCAGTGCTCCTTGGGGGGGCCAAGAGACCCAGTACTTC
CDR3aa: CSAPWGGQETQYF
v_gene: TRBV20-1
abundance: many
d_gene: TRBD2
j_gene: TRBJ2-5

CDR3nt: TGTGCCAGCAGCAAAAGTCCAGGGCCCTCCTACGAGCAGTACTTC
CDR3aa: CASSKSPGPSYEQYF
v_gene: TRBV7-7
abundance: many
d_gene: .
j_gene: TRBJ2-7

CDR3nt: TGTGCCAGCATAGCGGGTTCTTACAATGAGCAGTTCTTC
CDR3aa: CASIAGSYNEQFF
v_gene: TRBV6-2/TRBV6-3
abundance: many
d_gene: TRBD2
j_gene: TRBJ2-1

CDR3nt: TGTGCCACCAGCAGAGATCCTCTCAGGGATCAGTTTTTT
CDR3aa: CATSRDPLRDQFF
v_gene: TRBV15
abundance: .
d_gene: .
j_gene: TRBJ1-4

CDR3nt: TGCGCCAGCAGCTCCCTTAGGGAGCGGGAGGGCCAGTTCTTC
CDR3aa: CASSSLREREGQFF
v_gene: TRBV5-1
abundance: .
d_gene: TRBD2
j_gene: TRBJ2-1

CDR3nt: TGCAGCGTTGCCCGGACAGGGATTACGGATGAGCAGTTCTTC
CDR3aa: CSVARTGITDEQFF
v_gene: TRBV29-1
abundance: .
d_gene: TRBD1
j_gene: TRBJ2-1

CDR3nt: TGTGCCAGCAGCTTAGGCAGGGCGGTTGAGCAGTACTTC
CDR3aa: CASSLGRAVEQYF
v_gene: TRBV7-8
abundance: .
d_gene: .
j_gene: TRBJ2-7

CDR3nt: TGTGCCAGCCGAGGTAGCGGGAGTCCTTTTGATACGCAGTATTTT
CDR3aa: CASRGSGSPFDTQYF
v_gene: TRBV6-1
abundance: once
d_gene: TRBD2
j_gene: TRBJ2-3

CDR3nt: TGCAGTGCTAGTCTGCCAGGGTGGCTTCCAGCTTTCTTT
CDR3aa: CSASLPGWLPAFF
v_gene: TRBV20-1
abundance: many
d_gene: .
j_gene: TRBJ1-1

CDR3nt: TGTGCCAGCAGCACCTACAGAGAAACTGAGCAGTTCTTC
CDR3aa: CASSTYRETEQFF
v_gene: TRBV6-6
abundance: many
d_gene: .
j_gene: TRBJ2-1

CDR3nt: TGTGCCAGCAGCTTGCGGGAGGGCCAGAGCTACAATGAGCAGTTCTTC
CDR3aa: CASSLREGQSYNEQFF
v_gene: TRBV7-9
abundance: many
d_gene: TRBD2
j_gene: TRBJ2-1

CDR3nt: TGCAGTGCTAGAGACCGAGGGGGGGAGATCGGCTATGGCTACACCTTC
CDR3aa: CSARDRGGEIGYGYTF
v_gene: TRBV20-1
abundance: many
d_gene: .
j_gene: TRBJ1-2

CDR3nt: TGCGCCAGCAGCCCAGGGGTGGGCTCCTACAATGAGCAGTTCTTC
CDR3aa: CASSPGVGSYNEQFF
v_gene: TRBV5-1
abundance: many
d_gene: .
j_gene: TRBJ2-1

CDR3nt: TGCGCCAGCAGCTCCTCGTTTAGAGGGGGTACCTACGAGCAGTACTTC
CDR3aa: CASSSSFRGGTYEQYF
v_gene: TRBV5-1
abundance: many
d_gene: .
j_gene: TRBJ2-7

CDR3nt: TGTGCCATCAGCACAGGGGCTAGGAACACCGGGGAGCTGTTTTTT
CDR3aa: CAISTGARNTGELFF
v_gene: TRBV10-3
abundance: few
d_gene: TRBD1
j_gene: TRBJ2-2

CDR3nt: TGCGCCAGCAGCCAAGAAGCGCCAGTGCCCTCCTACGAGCAGTACTTC
CDR3aa: CASSQEAPVPSYEQYF
v_gene: TRBV4-1
abundance: many
d_gene: .
j_gene: TRBJ2-7

CDR3nt: TGCAGTGCTAGAATACCGCTGCTCCGAGGGGGTGAGCAGTTCTTC
CDR3aa: CSARIPLLRGGEQFF
v_gene: TRBV20-1
abundance: few
d_gene: .
j_gene: TRBJ2-1

CDR3nt: TGCAGTGCTGATGACATAACTAGCGGCTCCTACAATGAGCAGTTCTTC
CDR3aa: CSADDITSGSYNEQFF
v_gene: TRBV20-1
abundance: .
d_gene: TRBD2
j_gene: TRBJ2-1

CDR3nt: TGCGCCAGCAGCCAAGACCAGGACCCTAGATTTTACGAGCAGTACTTC
CDR3aa: CASSQDQDPRFYEQYF
v_gene: TRBV4-1
abundance: .
d_gene: .
j_gene: TRBJ2-7

CDR3nt: TGCGCCAGCAGCCCTGACAGGGCCCAAAACATTCAGTACTTC
CDR3aa: CASSPDRAQNIQYF
v_gene: TRBV5-1
abundance: few
d_gene: TRBD1
j_gene: TRBJ2-4

CDR3nt: TGTGCCAGCAGCCTTTTGACGGGACAGGGGGCGGATGAGCAGTTCTTC
CDR3aa: CASSLLTGQGADEQFF
v_gene: TRBV7-9
abundance: .
d_gene: TRBD1
j_gene: TRBJ2-1

CDR3nt: TGTGCCAGCAGCTTAGGGGTCGGGCTAGATACGCAGTATTTT
CDR3aa: CASSLGVGLDTQYF
v_gene: TRBV7-6
abundance: many
d_gene: .
j_gene: TRBJ2-3

CDR3nt: TGTGCCATCAGTGAGTCACGGGAGCCCAACTATGGCTACACCTTC
CDR3aa: CAISESREPNYGYTF
v_gene: TRBV10-3
abundance: many
d_gene: .
j_gene: TRBJ1-2

CDR3nt: TGCAGCGCAGGCCCTTTCGGGTCTAATGAAAAACTGTTTTTT
CDR3aa: CSAGPFGSNEKLFF
v_gene: TRBV29-1
abundance: many
d_gene: .
j_gene: TRBJ1-4

CDR3nt: TGTGCCAGCAGCCGTCCGGGGTCCGAGCAGTACTTC
CDR3aa: CASSRPGSEQYF
v_gene: TRBV27
abundance: few
d_gene: .
j_gene: TRBJ2-7

CDR3nt: TGTGCCAGCAGCCTCGGGACTAGCGGGAAAGATACGCAGTATTTT
CDR3aa: CASSLGTSGKDTQYF
v_gene: TRBV7-9
abundance: .
d_gene: TRBD2
j_gene: TRBJ2-3

CDR3nt: TGTGCCAGCAGCCTATCCGTTAGCGGGAGTAACACCGGGGAGCTGTTTTTT
CDR3aa: CASSLSVSGSNTGELFF
v_gene: TRBV7-9
abundance: few
d_gene: TRBD2
j_gene: TRBJ2-2

CDR3nt: TGTGCCAGCAGGACGAACAGGGGTGGGGACTATGGCTACACCTTC
CDR3aa: CASRTNRGGDYGYTF
v_gene: TRBV6-1
abundance: .
d_gene: TRBD1
j_gene: TRBJ1-2

CDR3nt: TGTGCCAGCAGCTTAGAGTTATCCCTCCAAGAGACCCAGTACTTC
CDR3aa: CASSLELSLQETQYF
v_gene: TRBV7-6
abundance: .
d_gene: .
j_gene: TRBJ2-5

CDR3nt: TGTGCCACCAGCCCCCGGGGGGGCGGTTACGAGCAGTACTTC
CDR3aa: CATSPRGGGYEQYF
v_gene: TRBV15
abundance: .
d_gene: TRBD2
j_gene: TRBJ2-7

CDR3nt: TGCGCCAGCAGAAAGGGCGCAGGCGGCACGAACCAAGAGACCCAGTACTTC
CDR3aa: CASRKGAGGTNQETQYF
v_gene: TRBV5-1
abundance: .
d_gene: .
j_gene: TRBJ2-5

CDR3nt: TGCAGCGTCGAACCGGAACTGGCCACTGAAGCTTTCTTT
CDR3aa: CSVEPELATEAFF
v_gene: TRBV29-1
abundance: once
d_gene: .
j_gene: TRBJ1-1

CDR3nt: TGCGCCAGCAAGGGCGGCAATTCACCCCTCCACTTT
CDR3aa: CASKGGNSPLHF
v_gene: TRBV5-1
abundance: many
d_gene: .
j_gene: TRBJ1-6

CDR3nt: TGTGCCAGCAGCGAAGGACTAGCGAACACAGATACGCAGTATTTT
CDR3aa: CASSEGLANTDTQYF
v_gene: TRBV7-3
abundance: many
d_gene: TRBD2
j_gene: TRBJ2-3

CDR3nt: TGCGCCAGCAGTGAGTCGTCTGGGGGGGATGAGCAGTTCTTC
CDR3aa: CASSESSGGDEQFF
v_gene: TRBV10-2
abundance: many
d_gene: TRBD2
j_gene: TRBJ2-1

CDR3nt: TGTGCCAGCAGCCAAGACGCTTGGTCCAACAATGAGCAGTTCTTC
CDR3aa: CASSQDAWSNNEQFF
v_gene: TRBV14
abundance: few
d_gene: .
j_gene: TRBJ2-1

CDR3nt: TGTGCCAGCAGCTTAGAACTAGCGGCCAACAATGAGCAGTTCTTC
CDR3aa: CASSLELAANNEQFF
v_gene: TRBV7-8
abundance: many
d_gene: TRBD2
j_gene: TRBJ2-1

CDR3nt: TGTGCCAGCAGCGTAGATCAACCTAAGAAATCTGGAAACACCATATATTTT
CDR3aa: CASSVDQPKKSGNTIYF
v_gene: TRBV9
abundance: many
d_gene: .
j_gene: TRBJ1-3

CDR3nt: TGCGCCAGCAGCTTGACCACTAGCGGGAGTGGGTACGAGCAGTACTTC
CDR3aa: CASSLTTSGSGYEQYF
v_gene: TRBV5-1
abundance: many
d_gene: TRBD2
j_gene: TRBJ2-7

CDR3nt: TGTGCCATCAGTGATGAGAAGGGGATAATATCTGGGGCCAACGTCCTGACTTTC
CDR3aa: CAISDEKGIISGANVLTF
v_gene: TRBV10-3
abundance: many
d_gene: .
j_gene: TRBJ2-6

CDR3nt: TGTGCCAGCAGCTTAGATCTGTTCGGAACGGGAGGTTACGATGAGCAGTTCTTC
CDR3aa: CASSLDLFGTGGYDEQFF
v_gene: TRBV11-2
abundance: many
d_gene: TRBD2
j_gene: TRBJ2-1

CDR3nt: TGCGCCAGCAGCGGCACCGGGACAGGGGGCACAGATACGCAGTATTTT
CDR3aa: CASSGTGTGGTDTQYF
v_gene: TRBV5-1
abundance: few
d_gene: TRBD1
j_gene: TRBJ2-3

CDR3nt: TGTGCCAGCTCACGCGCTGGGGGCCAGTACTTC
CDR3aa: CASSRAGGQYF
v_gene: TRBV18
abundance: few
d_gene: .
j_gene: TRBJ2-5